This TCR beta chain was sequenced in a study of graft-versus-host responses after intestinal transplantation. V lost 5 bases, J lost 3 bases, and 8 bases lay in between. Germline CDR1 reads SGHNT; CDR2 reads YYREEE (reference sequence). This CDR3 has 13 amino acids. The time point is: postoperative day 105 after intestinal transplantation (dayNNNN = postoperative day). Some clones are missing from TCRdb's copy, which holds only in-frame ones; the method was immunoSEQ multiplex PCR. The sample has more than 9,500 clones; 90% to 95% are singletons. This receptor was obtained from a human patient who received an intestinal transplant, so some T cells may come from the graft donor. V and J are TRBV5-4 and TRBJ2-2, with D unclear. The sample here was PBMCs, taken 105 days after intestinal transplantation. The CDR3 DNA follows: TGTGCCAGCAGTCTCAAGGACACCGGGGAGCTGTTTTTT. Its translation is CASSLKDTGELFF.